The text below deals with one TCR beta chain. What it binds is unknown. This record comes from a study of radiotherapy plus CTLA-4 blockade in lung cancer. Broader study findings: Expansion in blood of tumor-derived TCR clones was seen after radiotherapy plus ipilimumab.

The assay was immunoSEQ multiplex PCR, and TCRdb's table has in-frame clones only and misses some. The table has roughly 62,000 clones, approximately 80% seen once. Germline V gene lookup returns CDR1 SGHVS and CDR2 FNYEAQ. The length of the CDR3 is 18 residues. The ends lost 1 base at V and 9 bases at J; junction bases unmatched: 15. The chain carries TRBV7-6 and TRBJ2-1; the match to TRBD2 covers 10 bases. Material: peripheral blood, obtained from a patient treated with radiotherapy plus ipilimumab. The sequence was collected from a human donor with non-small cell lung cancer who had a complete response to radiotherapy plus ipilimumab. For the CDR3, the DNA is TGTGCCAGCAGCTTAGGGGTGGGAGGACTAGCGGCTCGGAGTGAGCAGTTCTTC. This encodes CASSLGVGGLAARSEQFF. Drawing the rest from reference TRBV7-6 and TRBJ2-1, the complete variable domain is GAGVSQSPRYKVTKRGQDVALRCDPISGHVSLYWYRQALGQGPEFLTYFNYEAQQDKSGLPNDRFSAERPEGSISTLTIQRTEQRDSAMYRCASSLGVGGLAARSEQFFGPGTRLTVL.